This passage covers 14 T cell receptor beta chains from one sample sequenced in a study of cytomegalovirus exposure and HLA in healthy donors. Both 60 Vbeta primers and 13 Jbeta primers went into the PCR. This table comes from immunoSEQ multiplex PCR, and its TCRdb copy is limited to in-frame clones, with some not included. The top ten clones hold 3.5% to 4.5% of a sample with roughly 100,000 clones, 79% of them seen once. Sequencing used PBMCs. The receptors stem from a man in his fifties or sixties in good health and CMV-seropositive.

The genes are TRBV6-1 and TRBJ2-3; 9 bases match TRBD2. The germline CDR1 and CDR2 sequences are MNHNS and SASEGT. The CDR3 is made up of 14 amino acids. After removal of 4 bases from V and 3 bases from J, the junction contained 2 bases not matched to a gene. CDR3 DNA sequence: TGTGCCAGCAGTGGCGCGGGGGGGACAGATACGCAGTATTTT. This gives the protein CASSGAGGTDTQYF.

This clone occurred a few times. The J gene is TRBJ2-2, the V gene TRBV7-2, with D maybe TRBD1 (6 bases). The CDR3 spans 14 residues. Germline CDR1 and CDR2: SGHTA and FQGNSA. V was cut by 3 bases and J by 7 bases, with 12 bases left in between. The CDR3 here is CASSFYRVDGELFF. The CDR3 nucleotides are TGTGCCAGCAGCTTTTACAGGGTGGACGGGGAGCTGTTTTTT.

This rearrangement joins TRBV7-2 to TRBJ2-7; D might be TRBD1 (5 bases). The V end lost 3 bases, the J end lost 7 bases, and 13 bases lay between the germline ends. The CDR3 length is 13 residues. The germline V gene has CDR1 SGHTA and CDR2 FQGNSA. In DNA form, the CDR3 reads TGTGCCAGCAGCTTCAGGGAATTGAGTGAGCAGTACTTC. This translates into CASSFRELSEQYF.

V gene TRBV19 combines with J gene TRBJ2-3; 7 positions match TRBD2. The CDR3 has 17 residues. V trimming: 3 bases; J trimming: 1 base; junction bases outside the gene matches: 10. Germline V gives CDR1 LNHDA, CDR2 SQIVND (reference sequence). The CDR3 reads CASSILLAKEGTDTQYF. CDR3 bases: TGTGCCAGTAGTATTCTACTAGCGAAAGAGGGCACAGATACGCAGTATTTT.

The chain combines TRBV11-3 with TRBJ2-3; 8 bases fit TRBD2. Germline V CDR1 and CDR2: SGHNT, YENEEA. The CDR3 spans 17 residues. V dropped 1 base and J dropped 1; count of bases not matched to a gene: 7. The CDR3 loop is CASSLGRREARTDTQYF. The DNA of the CDR3 is TGTGCCAGCAGCTTAGGGCGGCGGGAGGCCCGCACAGATACGCAGTATTTT.

This sequence joins TRBV29-1 and TRBJ2-5; 9 bases are shared with TRBD1. Germline V lookup: CDR1 SQVTM, CDR2 ANQGSEA. The CDR3 is 14 residues long. The junction had 6 bases not matched to a gene; V was cut back by 7 bases and J by 0 bases. For the CDR3, the DNA is TGCAGCGGGAGGACAGGGGCGTACCAAGAGACCCAGTACTTC. It codes for CSGRTGAYQETQYF.

The V gene is TRBV29-1, the J gene TRBJ2-1; 7 bases map to TRBD1. The CDR3 is 13 residues long. Germline CDR1 reads SQVTM; CDR2 reads ANQGSEA. V shed 1 base, J shed 6 bases, and the junction held 3 bases outside the gene matches. This CDR3 reads CSVEGGQFNEQFF. The CDR3, as DNA: TGCAGCGTTGAAGGGGGACAGTTCAATGAGCAGTTCTTC.

This clone was seen a handful of times. This chain connects TRBV5-4 to TRBJ2-1; TRBD2 matches at 10 bases. From germline, CDR1 is SGHNT and CDR2 YYREEE (reference sequence). V shed 3 bases and J 10 bases; nucleotides not matched to a gene: 16. The CDR3 runs to 17 residues. The chain's CDR3 is CASSSGGAGGSGREQFF. As DNA, the CDR3 is TGTGCCAGCAGCTCCGGAGGAGCGGGAGGGTCCGGCCGGGAGCAGTTCTTC.

The chain links TRBV5-4 to TRBJ2-1, with 7 bases matching TRBD1. Losses at the gene ends were 5 bases for V and 7 bases for J; bases not matched to a gene: 12. Looked up from germline, CDR1 is SGHNT and CDR2 is YYREEE (reference sequence). The CDR3 has 15 residues. The CDR3 nucleotides read TGTGCCAGCAGTCTCTCGCCGGGACAGTCAAATGAGCAGTTCTTC. This translates into CASSLSPGQSNEQFF.

J is TRBJ2-7 and V is TRBV5-5; 8 bases agree with TRBD1. The germline gives CDR1 SGHKS, CDR2 YYEKEE (reference sequence). This CDR3 comprises 14 residues. Trimming took 4 bases from V and 3 from J; bases not matched to a gene: 6. Here the CDR3 reads CASSHGQGVYEQYF. Written as DNA, the CDR3 is TGTGCCAGCAGCCATGGACAGGGAGTCTACGAGCAGTACTTC.

The rearrangement uses TRBV30 and TRBJ1-5; D is unresolved. There are 13 residues in the CDR3. Looked up from germline, CDR1 is GTSNPN and CDR2 is SVGIG (reference sequence). The V and J ends lost 5 bases and 7 bases respectively, with 15 bases between them. Here the CDR3 DNA reads TGTGCCTGGGCGCGGGTTGGAGGGCAGCCCCAGCATTTT. Translated: CAWARVGGQPQHF.

This chain uses TRBV6-4 with TRBJ1-2; possibly TRBD1 for D (6 bases). From germline, CDR1 is MRHNA and CDR2 SNTAGT. Trimming shortened V by 5 bases and J by 4 bases, and 17 bases separated the two germline ends. The CDR3 totals 15 residues. As DNA, the CDR3 is TGTGCCAGCAGTCCCGAGCCGGGACAAAGCTATGGCTACACCTTC. Its translation: CASSPEPGQSYGYTF.

The gene calls are TRBV18 and TRBJ2-1; a possible D gene is TRBD1 (6 bases). This CDR3 region has 15 residues. The germline V gene encodes CDR1 KGHSH and CDR2 LQKENI. V was pared by 5 bases and J by 0 bases, with 11 bases between. CDR3 loop: CASSGGQSSYNEQFF. CDR3 coding DNA: TGTGCCAGCTCAGGCGGACAGAGCTCCTACAATGAGCAGTTCTTC.

V gene TRBV2 combines with J gene TRBJ2-3; 9 bases are a match to TRBD2. Germline values: CDR1 SNHLY, CDR2 FYNNEI. With 8 bases clipped from V and 5 bases from J, the junction kept 5 bases outside the gene matches. The CDR3 contains 13 residues. CDR3 amino acids: CASRLAAGDTQYF. CDR3 in DNA: TGTGCCAGCCGACTAGCGGCGGGAGATACGCAGTATTTT.